Each of the 32 T cell receptor beta chains below was sequenced from the same sample in a study of cytomegalovirus exposure and HLA in healthy donors. PCR involved 60 Vbeta and 13 Jbeta primers. The repertoire was sequenced with immunoSEQ multiplex PCR; TCRdb's copy has only in-frame clones and lacks some. This sample carries around 130,000 clones, 65% to 75% of them seen once, and the ten largest clones take 6.5% to 8%. The sample comprised PBMCs. These receptors were collected from a middle-aged man in good health and CMV-seropositive.

V and J are TRBV6-1 and TRBJ1-2, with unresolved D. Trimming removed 4 bases at V and 0 bases at J, with 9 bases between. CDR3 length equals 14 residues. Per germline, CDR1 MNHNS and CDR2 SASEGT. In DNA, the CDR3 is TGTGCCAGCAGTGCAGCCAGAACTAACTATGGCTACACCTTC. It is translated as CASSAARTNYGYTF.

This clone was seen a few times. V and J are TRBV7-9 and TRBJ1-5; 7 bases are shared with TRBD1. The CDR3 spans 13 residues. Germline assignment: CDR1 SEHNR and CDR2 FQNEAQ (reference sequence). Trimming cost V 4 bases and J 6 bases; bases outside gene matches: 3. In DNA form, the CDR3 reads TGTGCCAGCAGCTCGGGACAGCCTCAGCCCCAGCATTTT. Amino acid sequence: CASSSGQPQPQHF.

This clone was seen a few times. The chain links TRBV11-2 to TRBJ2-3, with 7 bases aligning to TRBD2. Germline-derived CDR1 and CDR2 are SGHAT and FQNNGV. Trimming removed 5 bases from V and 5 bases from J; junction bases left unmatched: 7. The CDR3 runs 14 residues. CDR3 sequence (DNA): TGTGCCAGCAGCGACGCGGGGGACCAAGATACGCAGTATTTT. This sequence encodes CASSDAGDQDTQYF.

This chain uses TRBV7-9 with TRBJ2-1; a possible D gene is TRBD2 (6 bases). The CDR3 covers 16 residues. Germline V gene sequence: CDR1 SEHNR, CDR2 FQNEAQ (reference sequence). The ends were cut back, 4 bases at V and 2 bases at J, with 15 bases in the middle. The CDR3 sequence is CASSSWDSKTYNEQFF. The CDR3 coding sequence is TGTGCCAGCAGCTCATGGGACTCTAAAACCTACAATGAGCAGTTCTTC.

This clone was seen only once. The chain carries TRBV13 and TRBJ2-7, with 7 bases matching TRBD1. Germline V gene sequence: CDR1 PRHDT, CDR2 FYEKMQ (reference sequence). This CDR3 region has 15 residues. V gave up 5 bases and J gave up 4 bases; unmatched junction bases: 11. This chain's CDR3 is CASSRNLGQLYEQYF. The CDR3 DNA is TGTGCCAGCAGCCGTAACCTGGGACAGCTATACGAGCAGTACTTC. Full variable domain (outside the CDR3, taken from reference TRBV13 and TRBJ2-7): AAGVIQSPRHLIKEKRETATLKCYPIPRHDTVYWYQQGPGQDPQFLISFYEKMQSDKGSIPDRFSAQQFSDYHSELNMSSLELGDSALYFCASSRNLGQLYEQYFGPGTRLTVT.

This clone has just a few counts. The chain links TRBV28 to TRBJ1-2, with D perhaps matching TRBD1 (6 bases). Trimming shortened V by 2 bases and J by 5 bases, and 9 bases separated the two germline ends. The CDR3 has 13 residues. Germline assignment: CDR1 MDHEN and CDR2 SYDVKM. CDR3 in amino acids: CASSLVGTYGYTF. DNA for the CDR3: TGTGCCAGCAGTTTAGTGGGGACATATGGCTACACCTTC.

The gene calls are TRBV7-2 and TRBJ2-7, with D perhaps matching TRBD2 (5 bases). Trimming pared 5 bases from V and 1 base from J, leaving 18 bases between. This CDR3 has 16 amino acids. Per germline, CDR1 SGHTA and CDR2 FQGNSA. CDR3: CASSPHGGSISYEQYF. CDR3 coding DNA: TGTGCCAGCAGCCCACACGGCGGGTCTATTTCCTACGAGCAGTACTTC.

This clone was recorded only once. The chain has TRBV4-1 and TRBJ2-1; 7 nucleotides agree with TRBD2. The CDR3 loop spans 15 amino acids. After removal of 3 bases from V and 7 bases from J, the junction contained 9 bases not matched to a gene. The germline gives CDR1 MGHRA, CDR2 YSYEKL. The CDR3 sequence: CASSQGLQLLNEQFF. In nucleotides, the CDR3 is TGCGCCAGCAGCCAGGGACTACAATTATTGAATGAGCAGTTCTTC.

The chain links TRBV5-6 to TRBJ2-1; 9 nucleotides match TRBD1. The germline V gene encodes CDR1 SGHDT and CDR2 YYEEEE. The V and J ends lost 4 bases and 6 bases, in that order; junction bases with no gene match: 11. CDR3 size: 16 residues. CDR3 protein: CASSTPQGAVRNEQFF. In nucleotides, the CDR3 is TGTGCCAGCAGCACGCCACAGGGGGCGGTCCGCAATGAGCAGTTCTTC.

The CDR3 spells CASQGAGAFF. DNA for the CDR3: TGTGCCTCTCAGGGCGCTGGAGCTTTCTTT. The chain carries TRBV30 and TRBJ1-1, with a possible D match to TRBD1 (5 bases). The CDR3 consists of 10 residues. V lost 7 bases to trimming and J lost 10 bases, with 13 bases between them. Germline CDR1 and CDR2: GTSNPN and SVGIG (reference sequence).

The chain links TRBV7-7 to TRBJ2-2, with D perhaps TRBD1 (7 bases). Looked up from germline, CDR1 is SSHAT and CDR2 is FNYEAQ (reference sequence). This CDR3 is 15 amino acids long. Trimming removed 5 bases from V and 4 bases from J, with 14 bases in between. The CDR3 nucleotides are TGTGCCAGCAGCCTGCGGGACAGTCGCACCGGGGAGCTGTTTTTT. This gives the protein CASSLRDSRTGELFF.

This rearrangement joins TRBV28 to TRBJ1-5, with a weak D call TRBD1 (6 bases). Trimming removed 6 bases at V and 2 bases at J, with 11 bases between. CDR3 length: 14 residues. Germline CDR1 is MDHEN and CDR2 is SYDVKM. CDR3 DNA sequence: TGTGCCAGCAGGCCCGGACAGCGCAATCAGCCCCAGCATTTT. Residues: CASRPGQRNQPQHF.

The CDR3 reads CASSLTAGVSYNEQFF. The CDR3, as DNA: TGTGCCAGCAGCTTAACCGCGGGGGTCTCCTACAATGAGCAGTTCTTC. The genes are TRBV11-2 and TRBJ2-1; 7 bases line up with TRBD2. This CDR3 region has 16 residues. After removal of 2 bases from V and 0 bases from J, the junction contained 4 bases not matched to a gene. Germline V gives CDR1 SGHAT, CDR2 FQNNGV.

The V call is TRBV6-5, the J call TRBJ2-5; possibly TRBD2 for D (6 bases). Germline V gene data show CDR1 as MNHEY and CDR2 as SVGAGI. V lost 6 bases and J lost 4, with 15 bases in between. The CDR3 has 14 amino acids. The chain's CDR3 is CASRMGLQGETQYF. As DNA, the CDR3 is TGTGCCAGCAGGATGGGACTGCAGGGAGAGACCCAGTACTTC.

The rearrangement joins TRBV9 to TRBJ2-5; no definite D call. The J call could be wrong; TRBJ2-7 is a better fit for the DNA end. Looked up from germline, CDR1 is SGDLS and CDR2 is YYNGEE. There are 14 residues in the CDR3. The CDR3 is CASSPLGSSYEQYF. In DNA, the CDR3 is TGTGCCAGCAGCCCCCTGGGCAGCTCCTACGAGCAGTACTTC.

V is TRBV5-1 and J is TRBJ2-7; 8 nucleotides match TRBD1. The V and J ends lost 0 bases and 1 base, in that order; junction bases with no gene match: 3. CDR3 length: 15 amino acids. CDR1 is SGHRS, CDR2 YFSETQ, per germline. The CDR3 nucleotides read TGCGCCAGCAGCTTGGAACAGGGGGTATCCTACGAGCAGTACTTC. This codes for CASSLEQGVSYEQYF.

This clone was seen a handful of times. The rearrangement links TRBV28 to TRBJ1-6; D is uncertain. Germline V gene data show CDR1 as MDHEN and CDR2 as SYDVKM. The length of the CDR3 is 12 residues. Trimming took off 10 bases at V and 6 bases at J, with 10 bases between the two ends. The CDR3 spells CATLQINSPLHF. The CDR3 bases are TGTGCCACCCTACAGATTAATTCACCCCTCCACTTT. Using reference TRBV28 and TRBJ1-6 for the parts outside the CDR3, the full variable domain is DVKVTQSSRYLVKRTGEKVFLECVQDMDHENMFWYRQDPGLGLRLIYFSYDVKMKEKGDIPEGYSVSREKKERFSLILESASTNQTSMYLCATLQINSPLHFGNGTRLTVT.

V gene TRBV27 combines with J gene TRBJ2-7, with 7 bases that match TRBD1. The J segment lost 3 bases and the V segment lost 5 bases, leaving 7 bases of the junction unmatched. Germline CDR1 MNHEY, CDR2 SMNVEV (reference sequence). The CDR3 consists of 14 residues. This chain's CDR3 is CASSAGDSYYEQYF. CDR3 coding DNA: TGTGCCAGCAGTGCCGGGGACAGCTACTACGAGCAGTACTTC.

The V and J genes are TRBV15 and TRBJ2-7; 9 bases align to TRBD1. This CDR3 contains 16 residues. V lost 1 base and J lost 2; bases outside the gene matches: 6. The germline V gene encodes CDR1 LNHNV and CDR2 YYDKDF (reference sequence). CDR3 amino acids: CATSRAGTGSAYEQYF. Written as DNA, the CDR3 is TGTGCCACCAGCAGAGCGGGGACAGGGTCTGCCTACGAGCAGTACTTC.

This clone was detected a few times. The V and J genes are TRBV18 and TRBJ2-3; 10 bases match TRBD2. After removal of 6 bases from V and 5 bases from J, the junction contained 8 bases not matched to a gene. Germline loops: CDR1 KGHSH, CDR2 LQKENI. The CDR3 totals 15 residues. The CDR3 region is CASSPGLATLDTQYF. The DNA of the CDR3 is TGTGCCAGCTCCCCGGGACTAGCGACCTTAGATACGCAGTATTTT.

The chain joins TRBV4-2 to TRBJ2-2; unclear D gene. CDR3 length equals 15 residues. With 0 bases removed from V and 1 base from J, the gap between germline ends came to 6 bases. Germline CDR1 LGHNA, CDR2 YNFKEQ. The CDR3 DNA reads as TGTGCCAGCAGCCAAGACAGACTGAACACCGGGGAGCTGTTTTTT. This translates into CASSQDRLNTGELFF.

The rearrangement joins TRBV28 to TRBJ2-5; TRBD1 matches at 11 bases. The germline V gene encodes CDR1 MDHEN and CDR2 SYDVKM. The length of the CDR3 is 15 residues. The trim removed 7 bases at V and 11 bases at J, leaving 15 bases unmatched. CDR3 sequence (DNA): TGTGCCAGCACCCGGCGGGGACAGGGGGTGGTACGGCAGTACTTC. The encoded protein is CASTRRGQGVVRQYF.

J is TRBJ1-3 and V is TRBV18, with unresolved D. The CDR3 has 12 residues. Trimming removed 3 bases at V and 4 bases at J, with 4 bases between. Germline-derived CDR1 and CDR2 are KGHSH and LQKENI. The CDR3 reads CASSPEGNTIYF. The CDR3 nucleotides are TGTGCCAGCTCACCGGAGGGAAACACCATATATTTT. The full variable domain, completed using reference TRBV18 and TRBJ1-3, is NAGVMQNPRHLVRRRGQEARLRCSPMKGHSHVYWYRQLPEEGLKFMVYLQKENIIDESGMPKERFSAEFPKEGPSILRIQQVVRGDSAAYFCASSPEGNTIYFGEGSWLTVV.

CDR3 DNA sequence: TGTGCCAGCAGAGAAGGGGCCAGCCAGACTGAAGCTTTCTTT. Translating gives CASREGASQTEAFF. The chain recombines TRBV7-2 with TRBJ1-1; D is perhaps TRBD1 (5 bases). Trimming cost V 6 bases and J 5 bases, with 16 bases left between them. Germline assignment: CDR1 SGHTA and CDR2 FQGNSA. The CDR3 spans 14 residues.

V is TRBV5-1 and J is TRBJ2-7, with a possible D match to TRBD1 (8 bases). The V end lost 4 bases, the J end lost 5 bases, and 16 bases lay between the germline ends. The CDR3 sequence is 14 residues long. CDR1 and CDR2 (germline): SGHRS, YFSETQ. The CDR3 spells CASSPDREGNEQYF. CDR3 coding DNA: TGCGCCAGCAGCCCGGACAGGGAGGGCAACGAGCAGTACTTC. Filled out from reference TRBV5-1 and TRBJ2-7, the complete variable domain reads KAGVTQTPRYLIKTRGQQVTLSCSPISGHRSVSWYQQTPGQGLQFLFEYFSETQRNKGNFPGRFSGRQFSNSRSEMNVSTLELGDSALYLCASSPDREGNEQYFGPGTRLTVT.

The chain uses TRBV7-6 and TRBJ2-2; D remains ambiguous. The CDR3 loop spans 14 amino acids. Germline loops: CDR1 SGHVS, CDR2 FNYEAQ. V was clipped by 2 bases and J by 4 bases, with 8 bases between them. Here the CDR3 DNA reads TGTGCCAGCAGCTTATCCAGTCGCACCGGGGAGCTGTTTTTT. Protein product: CASSLSSRTGELFF. Filled out from reference TRBV7-6 and TRBJ2-2, the complete variable domain reads GAGVSQSPRYKVTKRGQDVALRCDPISGHVSLYWYRQALGQGPEFLTYFNYEAQQDKSGLPNDRFSAERPEGSISTLTIQRTEQRDSAMYRCASSLSSRTGELFFGEGSRLTVL.

The chain has TRBV9 and TRBJ1-3; D possibly corresponds to TRBD1 (5 bases). Germline CDR1 reads SGDLS; CDR2 reads YYNGEE. This CDR3 has 14 amino acids. Trimming pared 1 base from V and 4 bases from J, leaving 9 bases between. Here the CDR3 DNA reads TGTGCCAGCAGCGTACAGGGCACAGGAAACACCATATATTTT. This sequence encodes CASSVQGTGNTIYF.

The rearrangement joins TRBV2 to TRBJ2-5; 7 positions match TRBD1. Germline V gene lookup returns CDR1 SNHLY and CDR2 FYNNEI. Losses at the gene ends were 4 bases for V and 4 bases for J; bases not matched to a gene: 0. CDR3 length: 12 residues. CDR3 in DNA: TGTGCCAGCAGTGGGGACAGAGAGACCCAGTACTTC. This sequence encodes CASSGDRETQYF.

The CDR3 region is CASSSRGGSSYNEQFF. In DNA, the CDR3 is TGTGCCAGCAGCTCTCGGGGAGGAAGCTCCTACAATGAGCAGTTCTTC. The gene calls are TRBV9 and TRBJ2-1, with TRBD2 as a possible D gene (6 bases). Germline CDR1 is SGDLS and CDR2 is YYNGEE. The germline V and J ends were trimmed by 4 bases and 0 bases, with 14 bases remaining between them. CDR3 length: 16 amino acids.

This clone was picked up a small number of times. The chain links TRBV29-1 to TRBJ2-7; the match to TRBD2 covers 12 bases. The CDR3 is 13 residues long. Germline loops: CDR1 SQVTM, CDR2 ANQGSEA. The trim removed 6 bases at V and 6 bases at J, leaving 6 bases unmatched. The DNA of the CDR3 is TGCAGCGTCCGACTAGCGGGAGACCCCGAGCAGTACTTC. Its translation is CSVRLAGDPEQYF.

The chain carries TRBV19 and TRBJ2-3, with a possible D match to TRBD2 (6 bases). CDR1 and CDR2 from the germline V gene are LNHDA and SQIVND (reference sequence). CDR3 length: 15 amino acids. V lost 4 bases and J lost 2, with 13 bases in between. The CDR3 is CASSTTSGHTDTQYF. The DNA of the CDR3 is TGTGCCAGTAGTACCACCAGCGGGCACACAGATACGCAGTATTTT. The entire variable domain, with the rest obtained from reference TRBV19 and TRBJ2-3, is as follows: DGGITQSPKYLFRKEGQNVTLSCEQNLNHDAMYWYRQDPGQGLRLIYYSQIVNDFQKGDIAEGYSVSREKKESFPLTVTSAQKNPTAFYLCASSTTSGHTDTQYFGPGTRLTVL.

This chain connects TRBV19 to TRBJ2-1; 9 bases match TRBD1. Trimming at V came to 0 bases and at J to 4 bases, leaving 1 base not matched to a gene. This CDR3 region has 15 residues. Germline assignment: CDR1 LNHDA and CDR2 SQIVND (reference sequence). The CDR3 coding sequence is TGTGCCAGTAGTATAGACGGACAGGGGTACAATGAGCAGTTCTTC. Protein sequence: CASSIDGQGYNEQFF.